Listed below are T cell receptor beta chains from one sample, sequenced in a study of metastatic and nonmetastatic thyroid tumors. TCRdb re-analyzed the PCR reads using MiXCR. The sample has 30,000 to 45,000 clones; 15% to 20% are singletons. Sequences were obtained from blood. These receptors originate from a female donor with papillary thyroid cancer or a benign thyroid nodule (not recorded which). Some clones in this sample may be carry-over from other donors' samples. CDR3s include the opening cysteine and the closing phenylalanine or tryptophan. A D gene is named only where the DNA matches it firmly. Rows may omit the clone size; those that give it use once, few, many or a size class.

J: TRBJ2-1
size: many
D: TRBD2
V: TRBV19
DNA: TGTGCCAGTAGTAGGTCTAGCGGGAGGAGTTATTACAATGAGCAGTTCTTC
CDR3: CASSRSSGRSYYNEQFF

J: TRBJ2-7
size: many
D: TRBD2
V: TRBV5-1
DNA: TGCGCCAGCAGCCCCGGACTAGCGGACTCCTACGAGCAGTACTTC
CDR3: CASSPGLADSYEQYF

J: TRBJ2-7
size: -
D: TRBD2
V: TRBV5-1
DNA: TGCGCCAGCAGCTTGGAAGCTAGCGGGGGCTACGAGCAGTACTTC
CDR3: CASSLEASGGYEQYF

J: TRBJ1-4
size: -
D: -
V: TRBV20-1
DNA: TGCAGTGCTACCCATGTGGTGGGAGACGAAAAACTGTTTTTT
CDR3: CSATHVVGDEKLFF

J: TRBJ2-5
size: few
D: -
V: TRBV15
DNA: TGTGCCACCAGCATATGGGGTGGGGAGACCCAGTACTTC
CDR3: CATSIWGGETQYF

J: TRBJ2-7
size: many
D: TRBD2
V: TRBV7-9
DNA: TGTGCCAGCAGCTTGAATCCGGGAGGGCGCGAGCAGTACTTC
CDR3: CASSLNPGGREQYF

J: TRBJ2-3
size: many
D: -
V: TRBV3-1
DNA: TGTGCCAGCAGCCAGTACCGGAGGGACGGGGTTACGCAGTATTTT
CDR3: CASSQYRRDGVTQYF

J: TRBJ2-7
size: -
D: -
V: TRBV20-1
DNA: TGCAGTGCTAGAGATCCTCGAGCGGGCCTGGGAGAGCAGTACTTC
CDR3: CSARDPRAGLGEQYF

J: TRBJ2-7
size: many
D: -
V: TRBV18
DNA: TGTGCCAGCTCATCCAGTCCCCACGAGCAGTACTTC
CDR3: CASSSSPHEQYF

J: TRBJ1-5
size: few
D: -
V: TRBV28
DNA: TGTGCCAGCAGTTCCGTAAGGGTTAGCAATCAGCCCCAGCATTTT
CDR3: CASSSVRVSNQPQHF

J: TRBJ1-2
size: few
D: -
V: TRBV7-2
DNA: TGTGCCAGCAGCCGACGGGACATGTACCTCCATCGCTACACCTTC
CDR3: CASSRRDMYLHRYTF

J: TRBJ2-5
size: -
D: -
V: TRBV9
DNA: TGTGCCAGCAGCGTAGGGGGTGGGGCCGGTGAGACCCAGTACTTC
CDR3: CASSVGGGAGETQYF

J: TRBJ1-1
size: many
D: -
V: TRBV2
DNA: TGTGCCAGCTCAAGGGATCTGAACACTGAAGCTTTCTTT
CDR3: CASSRDLNTEAFF

J: TRBJ2-2
size: many
D: -
V: TRBV7-2
DNA: TGTGCCAGCAGCCTAGGACACAACACCGGGGAGCTGTTTTTT
CDR3: CASSLGHNTGELFF

J: TRBJ1-5
size: many
D: TRBD1
V: TRBV28
DNA: TGTGCCAGCAGGCCTGGCTCAGGGGGGAGTCAGCCCCAGCATTTT
CDR3: CASRPGSGGSQPQHF

J: TRBJ2-1
size: -
D: -
V: TRBV27
DNA: TGTGCCAGCAGGGGGTGTCCCACGGTTTCCCATGAGCAGTTCTTC
CDR3: CASRGCPTVSHEQFF

J: TRBJ1-2
size: many
D: TRBD1
V: TRBV27
DNA: TGTGCCATCGGGACAGGGGTCGGTGGCTACACCTTC
CDR3: CAIGTGVGGYTF

J: TRBJ2-7
size: many
D: TRBD1
V: TRBV20-1
DNA: TGCAGTGCTAGAGATTTGGACAGGGGAAGCTCCTACGAGCAGTACTTC
CDR3: CSARDLDRGSSYEQYF

J: TRBJ1-5
size: -
D: -
V: TRBV4-1
DNA: TGCGCCAGCAGCCAACGAGTTGGGGGCCCGGGGTATCAGCATTTT
CDR3: CASSQRVGGPGYQHF

J: TRBJ2-6
size: many
D: -
V: TRBV10-3
DNA: TGTGCCATCAGCCTCAGGGGTTCTGGGGCCAACGTCCTGACTTTC
CDR3: CAISLRGSGANVLTF

J: TRBJ2-5
size: few
D: -
V: TRBV15
DNA: TGTGCCACGAGCAGAGATTCGGGGGAGACACAGTACTTC
CDR3: CATSRDSGETQYF

J: TRBJ2-1
size: many
D: -
V: TRBV5-1
DNA: TGCGCCAGCAGCTTGGGGACAAGTGAGCAGTTCTTC
CDR3: CASSLGTSEQFF

J: TRBJ1-3
size: many
D: -
V: TRBV11-2
DNA: TGTGCCAGCAGCTTAGAGGCCGGTGGAAACACCATATATTTT
CDR3: CASSLEAGGNTIYF

J: TRBJ1-2
size: -
D: -
V: TRBV30
DNA: TGTGCCTGTACAACGGGTAACTATGGCTACACCTTC
CDR3: CACTTGNYGYTF

J: TRBJ1-4
size: many
D: -
V: TRBV29-1
DNA: TGCAGCGTTCAATCCCAGGGAGGAAAACTGTTTTTT
CDR3: CSVQSQGGKLFF

J: TRBJ2-1
size: few
D: TRBD1
V: TRBV5-6
DNA: TGTGCCAGCGGCATGAGGGGGCCCTACAATGAGCAGTTCTTC
CDR3: CASGMRGPYNEQFF

J: TRBJ1-2
size: many
D: TRBD1
V: TRBV6-1
DNA: TGTGCCAGCAGGCCAAATCAGGGGGCGGAAGGCTACACCTTC
CDR3: CASRPNQGAEGYTF

J: TRBJ2-7
size: many
D: TRBD2
V: TRBV20-1
DNA: TGCAGTGCTAGAGATGTCTCTGGGACTAGCGGGAGAGACAGCTACGAGCAGTACTTC
CDR3: CSARDVSGTSGRDSYEQYF

J: TRBJ1-5
size: many
D: TRBD1
V: TRBV11-3
DNA: TGTGCCAGCAACTTCCCCGGGACAGGGGGCTGTCAGCCCCAGCATTTT
CDR3: CASNFPGTGGCQPQHF

J: TRBJ1-6
size: many
D: -
V: TRBV5-1
DNA: TGCGCCAGCAGCTTGGCCCCAGGGGCCGGATATTCACCCCTCCACTTT
CDR3: CASSLAPGAGYSPLHF

J: TRBJ1-1
size: many
D: -
V: TRBV2
DNA: TGTGCCAGCAGCGGACGGGAGAACACTGAAGCTTTCTTT
CDR3: CASSGRENTEAFF

J: TRBJ2-7
size: -
D: -
V: TRBV20-1
DNA: TGCAGTGCCACCGTAGGGGGTAGGGGGGGCTACGAGCAGTACTTC
CDR3: CSATVGGRGGYEQYF

J: TRBJ1-2
size: -
D: -
V: TRBV28
DNA: TGTGCCAGCAGTAGGAGGTCTCGACGATACACCTTC
CDR3: CASSRRSRRYTF

J: TRBJ2-6
size: many
D: -
V: TRBV6-1
DNA: TGTGCCAGCAGTGAAAACTCTGGCGGGGCCAACGTCCTGACTTTC
CDR3: CASSENSGGANVLTF

J: TRBJ2-3
size: many
D: -
V: TRBV7-2
DNA: TGTGCCAGCAGCTTAGTCGGGGGAAGCACAGATACGCAGTATTTT
CDR3: CASSLVGGSTDTQYF

J: TRBJ2-3
size: many
D: TRBD2
V: TRBV28
DNA: TGTGCCAGCACGCCGGGACTAGCGAGCACAGATACGCAGTATTTT
CDR3: CASTPGLASTDTQYF

J: TRBJ2-7
size: many
D: TRBD2
V: TRBV28
DNA: TGTGCCAGCAGTTCGATCCCCGGGACTAGCGGAAAAATATACGAGCAGTACTTC
CDR3: CASSSIPGTSGKIYEQYF

J: TRBJ2-7
size: -
D: -
V: TRBV6-1
DNA: TGTGCCAGCAGGGAAGCGGAGACAGCTGCCTACGAGCAGTACTTC
CDR3: CASREAETAAYEQYF

J: TRBJ2-3
size: many
D: TRBD2
V: TRBV5-1
DNA: TGCGCCAGCAGCTTCCTCCTCGGGTCCGACATACTAGCGAGCGGCACAGATACGCAGTATTTT
CDR3: CASSFLLGSDILASGTDTQYF